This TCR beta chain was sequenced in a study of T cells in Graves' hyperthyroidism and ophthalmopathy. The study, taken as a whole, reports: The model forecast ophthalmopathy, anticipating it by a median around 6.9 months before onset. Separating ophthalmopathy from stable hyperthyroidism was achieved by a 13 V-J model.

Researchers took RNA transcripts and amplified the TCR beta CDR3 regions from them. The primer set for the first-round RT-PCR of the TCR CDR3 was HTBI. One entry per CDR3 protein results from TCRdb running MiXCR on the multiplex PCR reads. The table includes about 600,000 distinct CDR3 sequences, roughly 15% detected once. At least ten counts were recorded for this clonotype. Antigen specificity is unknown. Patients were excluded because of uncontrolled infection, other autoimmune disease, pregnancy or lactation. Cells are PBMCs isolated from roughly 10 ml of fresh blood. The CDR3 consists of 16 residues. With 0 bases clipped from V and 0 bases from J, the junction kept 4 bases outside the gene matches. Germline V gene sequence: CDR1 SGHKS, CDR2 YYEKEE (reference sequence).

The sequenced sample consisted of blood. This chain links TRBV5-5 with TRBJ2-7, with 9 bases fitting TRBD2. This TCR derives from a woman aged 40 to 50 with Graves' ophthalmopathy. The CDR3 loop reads CASSLGLAVVSYEQYF. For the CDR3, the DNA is TGTGCCAGCAGCTTGGGACTAGCGGTAGTCTCCTACGAGCAGTACTTC.